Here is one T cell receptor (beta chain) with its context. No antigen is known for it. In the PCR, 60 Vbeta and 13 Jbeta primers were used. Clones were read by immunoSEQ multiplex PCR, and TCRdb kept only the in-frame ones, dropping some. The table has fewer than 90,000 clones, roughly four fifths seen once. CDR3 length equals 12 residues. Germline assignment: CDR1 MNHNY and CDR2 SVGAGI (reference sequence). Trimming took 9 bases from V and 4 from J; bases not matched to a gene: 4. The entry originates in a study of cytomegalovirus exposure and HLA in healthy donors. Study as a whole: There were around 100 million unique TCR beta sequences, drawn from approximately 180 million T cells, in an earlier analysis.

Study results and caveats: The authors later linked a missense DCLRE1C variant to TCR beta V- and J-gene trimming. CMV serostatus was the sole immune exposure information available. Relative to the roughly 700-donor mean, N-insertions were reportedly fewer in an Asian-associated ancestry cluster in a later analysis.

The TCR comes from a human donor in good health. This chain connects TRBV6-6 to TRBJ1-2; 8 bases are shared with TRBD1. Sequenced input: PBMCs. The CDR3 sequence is CASSDRAYGYTF. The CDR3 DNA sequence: TGTGCCAGTTCGGACAGGGCCTATGGCTACACCTTC.